This passage covers 2 T cell receptor beta chains from one sample sequenced in a study of shared clonotypes between healthy human individuals. Here immunoSEQ multiplex PCR was the method, and the copy in TCRdb shows in-frame clones only, minus some. In the table there are more than 2 million clones, under 97% of which are singletons. The sequencing input was naive CD4+ T cells sorted from blood. The subset: CD45RA+ positively selected. These receptors were collected from a man between 18 and 29 years old in good health.

The genes are TRBV5-1 and TRBJ1-1; D perhaps matches TRBD1 (6 bases). CDR3 length: 16 residues. Germline loops: CDR1 SGHRS, CDR2 YFSETQ. The V gene lost 0 bases and the J gene lost 0 bases, with 12 bases spanning the gap. CDR3 amino acids: CASSLGDRLMNTEAFF. CDR3 nucleotides: TGCGCCAGCAGCTTGGGCGACAGGCTAATGAACACTGAAGCTTTCTTT.

The rearrangement uses TRBV5-6 and TRBJ1-5; D is undetermined. The CDR3 is 14 residues long. Germline V gene sequence: CDR1 SGHDT, CDR2 YYEEEE. Trimming left V 0 bases short and J 3 bases short, with 7 bases between. In DNA, the CDR3 is TGTGCCAGCAGCTTGGCGGCAGTCAATCAGCCCCAGCATTTT. Protein sequence: CASSLAAVNQPQHF.